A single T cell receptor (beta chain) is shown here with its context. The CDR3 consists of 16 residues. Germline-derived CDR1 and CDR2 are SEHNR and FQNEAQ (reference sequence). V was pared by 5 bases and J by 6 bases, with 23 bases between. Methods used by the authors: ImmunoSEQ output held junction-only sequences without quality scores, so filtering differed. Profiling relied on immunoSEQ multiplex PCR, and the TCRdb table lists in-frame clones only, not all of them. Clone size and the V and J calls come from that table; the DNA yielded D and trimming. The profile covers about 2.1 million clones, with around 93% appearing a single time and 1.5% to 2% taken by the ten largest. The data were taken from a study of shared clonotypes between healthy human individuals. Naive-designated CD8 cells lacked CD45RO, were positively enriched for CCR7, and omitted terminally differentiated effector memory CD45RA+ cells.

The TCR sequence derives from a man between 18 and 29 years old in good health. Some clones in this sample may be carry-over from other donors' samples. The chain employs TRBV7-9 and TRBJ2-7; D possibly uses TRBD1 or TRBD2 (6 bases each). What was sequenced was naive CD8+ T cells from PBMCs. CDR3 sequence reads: CASSTPEGGAWGEQYF. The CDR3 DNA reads TGTGCCAGCAGCACACCCGAGGGGGGTGCTTGGGGCGAGCAGTACTTC.